These T cell receptor beta chains were read from a single sample in a study of cytomegalovirus exposure and HLA in healthy donors. Sequenced by immunoSEQ multiplex PCR; TCRdb stores in-frame clones only, minus some. The data contain over 150,000 clones, 84% of them seen just once; the ten biggest clones take up more than 4%. Input material: PBMCs. All receptors derive from a girl aged 10 to 17 in good health and CMV-seropositive. CDR3s include the opening cysteine and the closing phenylalanine or tryptophan. Fields, in order: J gene, D gene, CDR3 length, clone size, V gene, CDR3 protein, CDR3 DNA. A D gene is named only where the DNA matches it firmly. Clone size is stated in some rows and not others, as once, few, many or a class when expanded.

TRBJ1-1 NA 13 NA TRBV5-4 CASSPPGDTEAFF TGTGCCAGCAGCCCGCCGGGTGACACTGAAGCTTTCTTT
TRBJ2-5 TRBD1 13 NA TRBV29-1 CSARQDRGETQYF TGCAGTGCGCGGCAGGACAGGGGCGAGACCCAGTACTTC
TRBJ1-6 NA 15 NA TRBV13 CASSLDRPRNSPLHF TGTGCCAGCAGCTTAGATAGGCCGCGGAATTCACCCCTCCACTTT
TRBJ1-1 NA 16 NA TRBV9 CASSVVGGGVNTEAFF TGTGCCAGCAGCGTAGTTGGAGGAGGGGTAAACACTGAAGCTTTCTTT
TRBJ2-3 NA 13 NA TRBV6-4 CASSDSEVEAQYF TGTGCCAGCAGTGACTCCGAGGTGGAAGCGCAGTATTTT
TRBJ1-1 TRBD1 13 NA TRBV27 CASSLTGGTEAFF TGTGCCAGCAGTCTCACAGGGGGCACTGAAGCTTTCTTT
TRBJ2-1 NA 18 NA TRBV12-5 CASGLVRTGRSSYNEQFF TGTGCTAGTGGTTTGGTACGAACAGGGAGAAGCTCCTACAATGAGCAGTTCTTC
TRBJ2-7 TRBD1 15 NA TRBV10-3 CAINARTGATYEQYF TGTGCCATCAATGCAAGGACAGGGGCTACCTACGAGCAGTACTTC
TRBJ2-7 TRBD1 16 NA TRBV7-7 CASSCRIRDRGPEQYF TGTGCTAGCAGCTGTCGGATTCGGGACAGGGGGCCCGAGCAGTACTTC
TRBJ2-3 TRBD2 17 NA TRBV11-2 CASSSRLAGVSTDTQYF TGTGCCAGCAGCTCGCGACTAGCGGGGGTAAGCACAGATACGCAGTATTTT
TRBJ2-7 NA 15 once TRBV11-2 CASSSQRDNSYEQYF TGTGCCAGCAGCTCACAGAGGGACAACTCCTACGAGCAGTACTTC
TRBJ1-1 NA 16 NA TRBV14 CASSQVEGDMNTEAFF TGTGCCAGCAGCCAAGTAGAAGGGGACATGAACACTGAAGCTTTCTTT
TRBJ1-6 TRBD1 16 NA TRBV5-6 CASSFRPTGSNSPLHF TGTGCCAGCAGCTTCCGACCGACAGGGTCGAATTCACCCCTCCACTTT
TRBJ1-1 NA 18 NA TRBV15 CATSRDYVGGLRGTEAFF TGTGCCACCAGCAGAGACTACGTGGGGGGGCTGAGGGGAACTGAAGCTTTCTTT
TRBJ2-1 TRBD1 15 NA TRBV7-9 CASSPWTGFGGEQFF TGTGCCAGCAGCCCATGGACAGGGTTCGGGGGTGAGCAGTTCTTC
TRBJ1-2 NA 17 NA TRBV2 CASSEFLGGEGFYGYTF TGTGCCAGCAGTGAATTTTTAGGGGGAGAAGGGTTCTATGGCTACACCTTC
TRBJ1-2 TRBD1 13 NA TRBV2 CASGQGRNYGYTF TGTGCCAGCGGACAGGGGCGAAACTATGGCTACACCTTC
TRBJ2-3 NA 13 NA TRBV18 CASSPGVKDTQYF TGTGCCAGCTCACCAGGAGTGAAAGATACGCAGTATTTT
TRBJ2-7 TRBD2 15 NA TRBV5-1 CASSTLSGGAAEQYF TGCGCCAGCAGCACACTAAGCGGGGGGGCGGCCGAGCAGTACTTC
TRBJ2-7 TRBD1 15 NA TRBV5-4 CASSLKGQGAWEQYF TGTGCCAGCAGCTTGAAGGGACAGGGGGCCTGGGAGCAGTACTTC
TRBJ2-1 TRBD2 14 once TRBV6-5 CASSYRPGGDEQFF TGTGCCAGCAGTTACCGCCCGGGGGGGGATGAGCAGTTCTTC
TRBJ1-4 NA 19 NA TRBV27 CASSLRVLQGRISDEKLFF TGTGCCAGCAGTTTACGGGTTTTACAGGGAAGGATCTCGGATGAAAAACTGTTTTTT
TRBJ1-6 NA 15 few TRBV28 CASSRGGTAGSPLHF TGTGCCAGCAGTCGGGGGGGCACAGCTGGCTCACCCCTCCACTTT
TRBJ2-1 NA 13 NA TRBV5-4 CAVRGGVYNEQFF TGTGCAGTTCGGGGCGGGGTCTACAATGAGCAGTTCTTC
TRBJ1-1 NA 11 NA TRBV28 CASISQTEAFF TGTGCCAGCATATCCCAGACTGAAGCTTTCTTT
TRBJ2-5 NA 10 NA TRBV10-1 CASSERTQYF TGCGCCAGCAGTGAGCGGACCCAGTACTTC
TRBJ1-1 NA 15 NA TRBV18 CASSPLEGGVTEAFF TGTGCCAGCTCACCGCTGGAAGGGGGTGTCACTGAAGCTTTCTTT
TRBJ1-1 NA 15 NA TRBV4-1 CASSTGRTANTEAFF TGCGCCAGCAGCACGGGCCGGACAGCGAACACTGAAGCTTTCTTT
TRBJ2-3 TRBD2 16 NA TRBV9 CASSVEVSGATDTQYF TGTGCCAGCAGCGTAGAAGTTAGCGGGGCCACAGATACGCAGTATTTT
TRBJ1-1 NA 16 NA TRBV7-8 CASSLRVLQKNTEAFF TGTGCCAGCAGCTTGAGAGTACTGCAAAAGAACACTGAAGCTTTCTTT
TRBJ2-7 NA 13 NA TRBV4-1 CASSQLGYNEQYF TGCGCCAGCAGCCAGCTAGGTTACAACGAGCAGTACTTC
TRBJ1-5 TRBD1 16 NA TRBV27 CASSLSHRGPDQPQHF TGTGCCAGCAGTTTATCTCACAGGGGGCCTGATCAGCCCCAGCATTTT
TRBJ2-1 TRBD2 16 few TRBV5-8 CASSVLGGALYNEQFF TGTGCCAGCAGCGTGCTCGGGGGGGCGTTGTACAATGAGCAGTTCTTC
TRBJ1-1 NA 13 few TRBV4-1 CASSQTGNTEAFF TGCGCCAGCAGCCAAACTGGGAACACTGAAGCTTTCTTT
TRBJ2-3 TRBD2 16 NA TRBV7-6 CASSSIAGGPTDTQYF TGTGCCAGCAGCTCAATAGCGGGGGGGCCCACAGATACGCAGTATTTT
TRBJ1-6 NA 16 NA TRBV4-2 CASSPPGDTYNSPLHF TGTGCCAGCAGCCCACCAGGGGACACTTATAATTCACCCCTCCACTTT
TRBJ2-1 TRBD1 17 NA TRBV4-1 CASSLILTGLSYNEQFF TGCGCCAGCAGCCTTATTCTGACAGGGTTAAGCTACAATGAGCAGTTCTTC
TRBJ2-7 TRBD2 15 once TRBV2 CASKAPGGPFYEQYF TGTGCCAGCAAGGCCCCGGGGGGACCTTTCTACGAGCAGTACTTC
TRBJ1-5 TRBD1 15 NA TRBV7-6 CASSLGQGASQPQHF TGTGCCAGCAGCTTAGGACAGGGGGCTAGTCAGCCCCAGCATTTT
TRBJ1-1 NA 13 NA TRBV29-1 CSVERGGNTEAFF TGCAGCGTTGAAAGGGGCGGGAACACTGAAGCTTTCTTT
TRBJ1-1 NA 13 NA TRBV7-6 CASSSRGGTEAFF TGTGCCAGCAGCTCTAGAGGCGGCACTGAAGCTTTCTTT
TRBJ2-5 TRBD2 16 NA TRBV9 CASSLTSGGHPETQYF TGTGCCAGCAGCCTCACTAGCGGGGGGCATCCAGAGACCCAGTACTTC
TRBJ2-7 NA 17 NA TRBV5-4 CASSSGAYGPQGSEQYF TGTGCCAGCAGCTCAGGGGCGTACGGGCCCCAGGGGTCCGAACAGTACTTC
TRBJ1-6 NA 13 NA TRBV7-9 CASSPAGGSPLHF TGTGCCAGCAGCCCAGCGGGGGGTTCACCCCTCCACTTT
TRBJ1-2 TRBD1 14 NA TRBV5-8 CASRRTGANYGYTF TGTGCCAGCAGACGGACAGGGGCCAACTATGGCTACACCTTC
TRBJ2-1 TRBD2 16 NA TRBV7-6 CASSLLSGGTYNEQFF TGTGCCAGCAGTCTTTTGAGCGGGGGGACCTACAATGAGCAGTTCTTC
TRBJ2-5 NA 15 NA TRBV15 CATSRQDSGPETQYF TGTGCCACCAGCAGACAGGACAGTGGGCCCGAGACCCAGTACTTC
TRBJ1-2 TRBD1 13 NA TRBV27 CASSWAGGNGYTF TGTGCCAGCAGTTGGGCAGGGGGCAATGGCTACACCTTC
TRBJ2-7 NA 16 NA TRBV7-9 CASSPTTGTGSYEQYF TGTGCCAGCAGCCCGACGACAGGCACGGGCTCCTACGAGCAGTACTTC
TRBJ2-3 NA 16 NA TRBV18 CASSPPGGPGTDTQYF TGTGCCAGCTCACCACCGGGGGGGCCAGGCACAGATACGCAGTATTTT
TRBJ1-3 NA 12 once TRBV10-1 CASSRDGNTIYF TGCGCCAGCAGTCGAGATGGAAACACCATATATTTT
TRBJ1-2 NA 16 NA TRBV9 CASSVVATHYPRGYTF TGTGCCAGCAGCGTAGTTGCCACTCACTACCCCCGAGGCTACACCTTC
TRBJ1-2 NA 13 NA TRBV5-5 CASSSEHLGGYTF TGTGCCAGCAGCTCGGAGCACCTCGGGGGCTACACCTTC